The 14 T cell receptor beta chains below were found in one sample sequenced in a study of CD8 T cells in ankylosing spondylitis. Their target antigens are unknown. One entry per CDR3 protein, called by TCRdb with MiXCR from the 5' RACE reads. This table holds around 540,000 distinct CDR3 sequences, roughly 13% found once. Whole-study findings and limits: Ankylosing spondylitis blood seemed to carry a telltale TCR beta motif made of roughly eight highly homologous variants.

The source material was blood, either unsorted or a sorted T cell fraction (not recorded which). The receptors stem from a male donor with ankylosing spondylitis.

This clonotype showed up just a few times. This chain uses TRBV20-1 with TRBJ2-7, with 10 bases identical to TRBD2. The V gene's germline CDR1 is DFQATT and CDR2 SNEGSKA (reference sequence). J lost 9 bases, V lost 6 bases, and 8 bases had no gene match. The CDR3 has 12 residues. The CDR3 here is CSATLAGDGQYF. CDR3 coding DNA: TGCAGTGCGACGCTAGCGGGAGACGGGCAGTACTTC.

This clonotype was found a few times. This rearrangement joins TRBV18 to TRBJ2-7, with D possibly TRBD1 on 6 matching bases. The V end was cut by 2 bases, the J end by 6 bases, with 11 bases between. The CDR3 sequence is 13 residues long. In germline, CDR1 is KGHSH, CDR2 LQKENI. CDR3 nucleotides: TGTGCCAGCTCACCATCTACAGGGTTCGAGCAGTACGTC. This sequence encodes CASSPSTGFEQYV.

This clonotype was seen only a few times. This sequence joins TRBV6-2 or TRBV6-3 and TRBJ2-4; TRBD2 matches 13 bases. Germline V gene lookup returns CDR1 MNHEY and CDR2 SVGEGT. Germline trimming cut 6 bases from V and 2 bases from J; bases unmatched to any gene: 7. This CDR3 contains 17 residues. The CDR3: CASSPGLAGVSKNIQYF. In DNA, the CDR3 is TGTGCCAGCAGCCCAGGACTAGCGGGAGTGTCCAAAAACATTCAGTACTTC.

The chain uses TRBV29-1 and TRBJ2-2; no reliable D call. The CDR3 sequence is 12 residues long. Trimming shortened V by 5 bases and J by 5 bases, and 9 bases separated the two germline ends. The germline CDR1 and CDR2 sequences are SQVTM and ANQGSEA. CDR3 protein: CSVSSGTGELFF. The DNA for the CDR3 is TGCAGCGTTTCTTCAGGTACCGGGGAGCTGTTTTTT.

This clonotype was picked up a small number of times. The chain joins TRBV27 to TRBJ2-7; 13 bases are shared with TRBD2. The CDR3 loop spans 17 amino acids. The trim removed 7 bases at V and 6 bases at J, leaving 15 bases unmatched. The germline V gene has CDR1 MNHEY and CDR2 SMNVEV (reference sequence). The CDR3 region is CASITALAGGPDCEQYF. CDR3 in DNA: TGTGCCAGCATAACCGCACTAGCGGGAGGGCCGGACTGCGAGCAGTACTTC.

This clonotype was detected many times. This rearrangement joins TRBV11-2 to TRBJ1-2; D unresolved. Germline V lookup: CDR1 SGHAT, CDR2 FQNNGV. This CDR3 contains 14 residues. V lost 7 bases and J 3 bases, leaving 15 bases between the germline ends. The CDR3 sequence: CASTPSRFDYGYTF. For the CDR3, the DNA is TGTGCCAGCACCCCTTCCCGCTTTGACTATGGCTACACCTTC.

V gene TRBV6-1 combines with J gene TRBJ1-3; the D gene is possibly TRBD1 (5 bases). This CDR3 spans 16 amino acids. Germline V CDR1 and CDR2: MNHNS, SASEGT. With 6 bases removed from V and 4 bases from J, the gap between germline ends came to 19 bases. In DNA form, the CDR3 reads TGTGCCAGCAGGACCCCGTCTGGGGGTTCCGGAAACACCATATATTTT. Encoded protein: CASRTPSGGSGNTIYF.

The V gene is TRBV3-1, the J gene TRBJ2-2, with TRBD2 as a possible D gene (6 bases). The CDR3 has 16 amino acids. Trimming cost V 1 base and J 7 bases, with 16 bases left between them. Germline V gene lookup returns CDR1 LGHDT and CDR2 YNNKEL (reference sequence). The CDR3 DNA follows: TGTGCCAGCAGCCAAGGGCTAGCGACCGGAGACGGGGAGCTGTTTTTT. It yields the protein CASSQGLATGDGELFF.

This clonotype was observed a handful of times. The genes are TRBV14 and TRBJ2-1, with no clear D. Germline V gene sequence: CDR1 SGHDN, CDR2 FVKESK. V dropped 0 bases and J dropped 9 bases, with 9 bases sitting between them. CDR3 length: 13 amino acids. In nucleotides, the CDR3 is TGTGCCAGCAGCCAAGAATTGGAGAGTGAGCAGTTCTTC. This translates into CASSQELESEQFF.

This clonotype was counted many times. The chain employs TRBV5-1 and TRBJ2-1; possible D gene TRBD2, 6 bases. Trimming took off 4 bases at V and 5 bases at J, with 19 bases between the two ends. CDR3 length: 16 residues. Germline-derived CDR1 and CDR2 are SGHRS and YFSETQ. The CDR3 DNA reads as TGCGCCAGCAGCCTTTTCATGACTAGTAGGGACAATGAGCAGTTCTTC. It encodes CASSLFMTSRDNEQFF.

The chain joins TRBV5-1 to TRBJ2-1, with 10 bases that match TRBD2. The CDR3 has 15 residues. The junction had 3 bases not matched to a gene; V was cut back by 0 bases and J by 6 bases. CDR1 SGHRS and CDR2 YFSETQ come from the germline V gene. The CDR3 protein is CASSLELAGANEQFF. The CDR3 nucleotides read TGCGCCAGCAGCTTGGAGCTAGCGGGAGCCAATGAGCAGTTCTTC.

V is TRBV10-3 and J is TRBJ2-1, with 12 bases identical to TRBD2. Unmatched junction bases numbered 4, after V lost 0 bases and J lost 7 bases. This CDR3 spans 16 amino acids. The germline CDR1 and CDR2 sequences are ENHRY and SYGVKD. The CDR3 loop is CAISESTSGSRNEQFF. Here the CDR3 DNA reads TGTGCCATCAGTGAGTCGACTAGCGGGAGTAGAAATGAGCAGTTCTTC.

This clonotype showed up just a few times. The rearrangement links TRBV20-1 to TRBJ2-2; D gene unclear. V was pared by 6 bases and J by 1 base, with 6 bases between. The CDR3 is 12 amino acids. Germline loops: CDR1 DFQATT, CDR2 SNEGSKA (reference sequence). This CDR3 is CSAPWNTGELFF. The CDR3 DNA reads TGCAGTGCCCCTTGGAACACCGGGGAGCTGTTTTTT.

The rearrangement joins TRBV6-1 to TRBJ2-1, with 10 bases matching TRBD1. In germline, CDR1 is MNHNS, CDR2 SASEGT. V was clipped by 6 bases and J by 3 bases; unmatched bases: 2. The CDR3 contains 14 residues. CDR3 residues: CASRGTGVYNEQFF. The CDR3 DNA follows: TGTGCCAGCAGGGGGACAGGGGTCTACAATGAGCAGTTCTTC.